Listed here is a single T cell receptor beta chain. The CDR3 is 13 amino acids. The V and J ends lost 1 base and 6 bases respectively, with 7 bases between them. Germline assignment: CDR1 LGHNA and CDR2 YSLEER. Data came from immunoSEQ multiplex PCR; TCRdb stores just in-frame clones and leaves some out. The sample has 150,000 to 200,000 clones; roughly 90% are singletons. The data belong to a study of cytotoxic CD8 clonotypes in ibrutinib-treated CLL. The chain joins TRBV4-3 to TRBJ2-1; D not certain. The sequence was obtained from a human donor with chronic lymphocytic leukemia. The source was PBMCs, collected at disease progression, from a patient treated with ibrutinib. This chain's CDR3 is CASSQGELNEQFF. In DNA form, the CDR3 reads TGCGCCAGCAGCCAAGGTGAGCTCAATGAGCAGTTCTTC.